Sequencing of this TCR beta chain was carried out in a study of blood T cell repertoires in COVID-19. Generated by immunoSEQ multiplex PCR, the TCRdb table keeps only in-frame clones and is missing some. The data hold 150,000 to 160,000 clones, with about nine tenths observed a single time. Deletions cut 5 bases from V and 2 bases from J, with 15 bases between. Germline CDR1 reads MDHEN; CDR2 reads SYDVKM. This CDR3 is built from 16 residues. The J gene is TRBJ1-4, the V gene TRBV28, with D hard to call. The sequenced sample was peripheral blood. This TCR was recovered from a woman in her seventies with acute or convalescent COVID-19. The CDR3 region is CASSPSPGSTNEKLFF. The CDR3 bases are TGTGCCAGCAGTCCTAGTCCCGGCAGCACTAATGAAAAACTGTTTTTT.